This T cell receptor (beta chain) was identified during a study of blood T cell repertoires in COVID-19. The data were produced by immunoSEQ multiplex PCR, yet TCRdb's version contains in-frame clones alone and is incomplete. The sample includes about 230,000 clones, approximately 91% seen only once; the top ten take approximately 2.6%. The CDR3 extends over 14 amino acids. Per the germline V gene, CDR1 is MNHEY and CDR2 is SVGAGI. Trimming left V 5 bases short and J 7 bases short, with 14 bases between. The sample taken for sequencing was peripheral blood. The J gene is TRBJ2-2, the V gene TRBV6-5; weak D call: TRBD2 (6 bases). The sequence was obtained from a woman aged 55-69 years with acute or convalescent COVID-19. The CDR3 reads CASSPWGVSGELFF. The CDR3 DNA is TGTGCCAGCAGTCCATGGGGGGTTAGCGGGGAGCTGTTTTTT.